The 30 T cell receptor beta chains listed next were all sequenced from one sample in a study of blood T cells in healthy people across ages. The second PCR ran roughly 6 to 11 cycles with a sample-barcoded 5' primer and J-beta primers. A single record per CDR3 protein comes from TCRdb applying MiXCR to the 5' RACE reads. The data contain about 730,000 distinct CDR3 sequences, roughly 45% of them singletons. Sequencing was carried out using blood. The receptor set was obtained from a woman aged 55 to 70 in good health.

On this clonotype: With a much larger clone just one base away, this may be a read error. V usage is TRBV12-3 or TRBV12-4 and J usage is TRBJ2-7; TRBD1 matches at 8 bases. The CDR3 spans 14 residues. The J segment lost 7 bases and the V segment lost 3 bases, leaving 8 bases of the junction unmatched. CDR3 bases: TGTGCCAGCAGTTTTGCAAGGACAGGGAATGAGCAGTACTTC. Protein sequence: CASSFARTGNEQYF.

Of note for this clonotype: Being one base from a much bigger clone, this may be a read error. V and J are TRBV12-3 or TRBV12-4 and TRBJ2-1, with 11 bases that match TRBD2. This CDR3 contains 16 residues. CDR3 in amino acids: CAGSPSGGIPYNEQFF. The CDR3 nucleotides are TGTGCCGGCAGCCCTAGCGGGGGGATTCCCTACAATGAGCAGTTCTTC.

V and J are TRBV5-1 and TRBJ1-2, with D hard to call. Germline lookup yields CDR1 SGHRS and CDR2 YFSETQ. The V and J ends lost 4 bases and 3 bases respectively, with 13 bases between them. The CDR3 contains 14 residues. The CDR3 DNA follows: TGCGCCAGCAGCGCGGCCGGGTCCCACTATGGCTACACCTTC. Amino acid sequence: CASSAAGSHYGYTF.

This chain connects TRBV6-2 or TRBV6-3 to TRBJ1-3; maybe TRBD1 (5 bases). V shed 5 bases and J shed 0 bases, with 11 bases lying between them. Germline-derived CDR1 and CDR2 are MNHEY and SVGEGT. The CDR3 is 15 amino acids. CDR3 DNA: TGTGCCAGCAGTCCCGGGACGCACTCTGGAAACACCATATATTTT. The encoded protein is CASSPGTHSGNTIYF.

The genes are TRBV3-1 and TRBJ1-4, with D unresolved. The germline V and J ends were trimmed by 3 bases and 5 bases, with 13 bases remaining between them. The CDR3 extends over 15 amino acids. From germline, CDR1 is LGHDT and CDR2 YNNKEL (reference sequence). The CDR3 loop is CASSHVSPPNEKLFF. DNA for the CDR3: TGTGCCAGCAGCCATGTAAGTCCGCCGAATGAAAAACTGTTTTTT. Using reference TRBV3-1 and TRBJ1-4 for the parts outside the CDR3, the full variable domain is DTAVSQTPKYLVTQMGNDKSIKCEQNLGHDTMYWYKQDSKKFLKIMFSYNNKELIINETVPNRFSPKSPDKAHLNLHINSLELGDSAVYFCASSHVSPPNEKLFFGSGTQLSVL.

J is TRBJ2-7 and V is TRBV12-3 or TRBV12-4; no clear D gene. The V end was cut by 2 bases, the J end by 3 bases, with 11 bases between. The CDR3 is made up of 14 amino acids. The CDR3 DNA reads as TGTGCCAGCAGTTTAAGTCTCAGTATCTACGAGCAGTACTTC. This codes for CASSLSLSIYEQYF.

V is TRBV28 and J is TRBJ2-4; TRBD2 agrees at 11 bases. The assigned J gene may be wrong: the sequence end matches TRBJ2-7 better. This CDR3 is 15 amino acids long. Looked up from germline, CDR1 is MDHEN and CDR2 is SYDVKM. The CDR3 reads CASLEYSGRGYEQYF. As DNA, the CDR3 is TGTGCCAGCCTCGAGTATAGCGGGAGGGGTTACGAGCAGTACTTC.

The rearrangement uses TRBV6-2 or TRBV6-3 and TRBJ2-1, with D uncertain. Between the trimmed V and J ends, which lost 8 bases and 2 bases, there was a span of 10 bases. Germline V gene lookup returns CDR1 MNHEY and CDR2 SVGEGT. The CDR3 sequence is 13 residues long. CDR3 DNA sequence: TGTGCCAGCGCCAGCTTAACCTACAATGAGCAGTTCTTC. As protein: CASASLTYNEQFF.

The table lists this clonotype with a few counts. J is TRBJ1-6 and V is TRBV4-1; D perhaps matches TRBD1 (5 bases). The germline CDR1 and CDR2 sequences are MGHRA and YSYEKL. V was cut by 3 bases and J by 2 bases, with 8 bases left in between. The CDR3 has 15 residues. As DNA, the CDR3 is TGCGCCAGCAGCCAGGGACCGACCTATAATTCACCCCTCCACTTT. Its protein is CASSQGPTYNSPLHF.

This chain links TRBV6-6 with TRBJ2-3; possible D gene TRBD1, 5 bases. The CDR3 loop spans 13 amino acids. Germline V lookup: CDR1 MNHNY, CDR2 SVGAGI (reference sequence). V was clipped by 7 bases and J by 3 bases, with 11 bases between them. The CDR3 sequence is CASNSQGTDTQYF. The CDR3 nucleotides read TGTGCCAGCAATTCGCAGGGAACAGATACGCAGTATTTT.

The gene calls are TRBV3-1 and TRBJ2-7; unclear D gene. The CDR3 spans 14 residues. Trimming took off 2 bases at V and 3 bases at J, with 11 bases between the two ends. Germline CDR1 and CDR2: LGHDT and YNNKEL (reference sequence). CDR3 sequence: CASSQLVDHYEQYF. Here the CDR3 DNA reads TGTGCCAGCAGCCAACTGGTGGACCACTACGAGCAGTACTTC.

The chain employs TRBV27 and TRBJ2-1, with 8 bases fitting TRBD1. The CDR3 length is 14 residues. Germline CDR1 reads MNHEY; CDR2 reads SMNVEV (reference sequence). V trimming: 7 bases; J trimming: 6 bases; junction bases outside the gene matches: 8. The CDR3: CASKDRDETNEQFF. CDR3 nucleotides: TGTGCCAGCAAGGACAGGGACGAGACCAATGAGCAGTTCTTC.

The gene calls are TRBV7-2 and TRBJ2-5, with 7 bases identical to TRBD2. The germline V gene has CDR1 SGHTA and CDR2 FQGNSA. Trimming cost V 2 bases and J 5 bases; bases outside gene matches: 8. The CDR3 is 15 amino acids. The CDR3 DNA sequence: TGTGCCAGCAGCTTATACTCGGGAGGAGAGGAGACCCAGTACTTC. Translated: CASSLYSGGEETQYF.

CDR3 region: CASSQKQSTYNEQFF. Written as DNA, the CDR3 is TGTGCCAGCAGCCAAAAACAGTCCACCTACAATGAGCAGTTCTTC. V and J are TRBV3-1 and TRBJ2-1; D is unresolved. Germline CDR1 and CDR2: LGHDT and YNNKEL (reference sequence). The CDR3 consists of 15 residues. Trimming cost V 2 bases and J 2 bases, with 10 bases left between them.

This clonotype has more than one count but fewer than ten. The chain uses TRBV3-1 and TRBJ2-7; the match to TRBD1 covers 10 bases. CDR1 is LGHDT and CDR2 is YNNKEL in the germline V gene (reference sequence). Trimming cost V 11 bases and J 0 bases; bases outside gene matches: 4. The CDR3 is made up of 13 amino acids. CDR3 coding DNA: TGTGCCGCGCGGACAGGGGGCTCCTACGAGCAGTACTTC. Its translation: CAARTGGSYEQYF.

The chain has TRBV3-1 and TRBJ2-7; weak D call: TRBD2 (5 bases). V dropped 0 bases and J dropped 1 base, with 7 bases sitting between them. The CDR3 totals 14 residues. Germline V lookup: CDR1 LGHDT, CDR2 YNNKEL (reference sequence). The CDR3 bases are TGTGCCAGCAGCCAAGAACCGGGATCCTACGAGCAGTACTTC. Translated: CASSQEPGSYEQYF.

The chain links TRBV10-3 to TRBJ2-7; TRBD1 aligns across 9 bases. Germline V gene sequence: CDR1 ENHRY, CDR2 SYGVKD. This CDR3 comprises 14 residues. The trim removed 11 bases at V and 5 bases at J, leaving 13 bases unmatched. In DNA, the CDR3 is TGTGCCGCCGAATCGGGACAGGGTATCGACGAGCAGTACTTC. Translation gives CAAESGQGIDEQYF.

This clonotype was counted between two and nine times. The chain links TRBV20-1 to TRBJ1-1; D unresolved. V was shortened by 3 bases and J by 3 bases, with 20 bases between the two germline ends. Germline-derived CDR1 and CDR2 are DFQATT and SNEGSKA (reference sequence). The CDR3 runs to 16 residues. CDR3 sequence (DNA): TGCAGTGCTAGTCCGGCCCCCTATTCAGGAGACACTGAAGCTTTCTTT. Its protein is CSASPAPYSGDTEAFF.

J is TRBJ2-5 and V is TRBV5-1; 11 bases agree with TRBD2. The J call could be wrong; TRBJ2-7 is a better fit for the DNA end. From germline, CDR1 is SGHRS and CDR2 YFSETQ. CDR3 length: 17 residues. CDR3 loop: CASSRGTSGLLTCEQYF. The CDR3 nucleotides read TGCGCCAGCAGCCGAGGGACTAGCGGTCTCCTCACCTGCGAGCAGTACTTC.

V gene TRBV7-2 combines with J gene TRBJ2-7; 14 nucleotides align to TRBD2. Per the germline V gene, CDR1 is SGHTA and CDR2 is FQGNSA. After removal of 2 bases from V and 3 bases from J, the junction contained 3 bases not matched to a gene. CDR3 length: 16 residues. CDR3 loop: CASSLLGLAGDYEQYF. Here the CDR3 DNA reads TGTGCCAGCAGCTTATTGGGACTAGCGGGAGACTACGAGCAGTACTTC. Supplemented by reference TRBV7-2 and TRBJ2-7, the full variable domain reads GAGVSQSPSNKVTEKGKDVELRCDPISGHTALYWYRQSLGQGLEFLIYFQGNSAPDKSGLPSDRFSAERTGGSVSTLTIQRTQQEDSAVYLCASSLLGLAGDYEQYFGPGTRLTVT.

This clonotype has more than one count but fewer than ten. The V and J genes are TRBV29-1 and TRBJ1-4, with D perhaps matching TRBD1 (6 bases). The CDR3 covers 13 residues. The germline V gene encodes CDR1 SQVTM and CDR2 ANQGSEA. V lost 2 bases and J 5 bases, leaving 9 bases between the germline ends. CDR3 bases: TGCAGCGTTGAATTCCAGGGGAATGAAAAACTGTTTTTT. Translation: CSVEFQGNEKLFF.

The chain joins TRBV27 to TRBJ1-5; D remains unclear. This CDR3 region has 15 residues. Germline V gene lookup returns CDR1 MNHEY and CDR2 SMNVEV (reference sequence). V shed 4 bases and J shed 2 bases, with 12 bases lying between them. DNA of the CDR3: TGTGCCAGCAGTTCAGGTACAGAAGGCAATCAGCCCCAGCATTTT. This encodes CASSSGTEGNQPQHF.

The rearrangement joins TRBV7-2 to TRBJ1-1; TRBD1 might be the D (5 bases). The germline V gene has CDR1 SGHTA and CDR2 FQGNSA. The V end was cut by 5 bases, the J end by 9 bases, with 10 bases between. This CDR3 has 11 residues. The DNA of the CDR3 is TGTGCCAGCAGCCCAGGGCAGCAAGCTTTCTTT. It is translated as CASSPGQQAFF. Variable domain in full (rest from reference TRBV7-2 and TRBJ1-1): GAGVSQSPSNKVTEKGKDVELRCDPISGHTALYWYRQSLGQGLEFLIYFQGNSAPDKSGLPSDRFSAERTGGSVSTLTIQRTQQEDSAVYLCASSPGQQAFFGQGTRLTVV.

This clonotype was detected once. A read error may be the cause here, since a much bigger clone is one base away. The J gene is TRBJ2-1, the V gene TRBV9, with D perhaps matching TRBD1 or TRBD2 (5 bases each). The DNA end favors TRBJ2-7, so the J call may be wrong. The CDR3 has 19 residues. Per the germline V gene, CDR1 is SGDLS and CDR2 is YYNGEE. CDR3 region: CASSVATSRGGTSYNEQYF. CDR3 nucleotide sequence: TGTGCCAGCAGCGTAGCGACGTCCCGGGGCGGAACCTCCTACAATGAGCAGTACTTC.

The J gene is TRBJ2-7, the V gene TRBV7-2, with 8 nucleotides matching TRBD1. V trimming: 5 bases; J trimming: 4 bases; junction bases outside the gene matches: 4. The CDR3 runs to 13 residues. Germline V gene lookup returns CDR1 SGHTA and CDR2 FQGNSA. The CDR3, as DNA: TGTGCCAGCAGCGACGACAGGGGTTACGAGCAGTACTTC. This encodes CASSDDRGYEQYF.

Worth noting for this clonotype: A read error may account for a junction end that differs from germline. The chain links TRBV24-1 to TRBJ2-2; no clear D gene. The germline V gene encodes CDR1 KGHDR and CDR2 SFDVKD. The CDR3 is 11 amino acids. CDR3 in amino acids: CAASYTGELFF. CDR3 sequence (DNA): TGTGCCGCCAGCTACACCGGGGAGCTGTTTTTT.

V usage is TRBV5-1 and J usage is TRBJ2-4; the match to TRBD1 covers 8 bases. After removal of 4 bases from V and 3 bases from J, the junction contained 3 bases not matched to a gene. Germline CDR1 SGHRS, CDR2 YFSETQ. The CDR3 length is 14 residues. The CDR3 reads CASSSGQGKNIQYF. CDR3 DNA: TGCGCCAGCAGCAGCGGACAGGGCAAAAACATTCAGTACTTC.

The V call is TRBV6-6, the J call TRBJ2-5, with unresolved D. The J call is in doubt because the DNA end fits TRBJ2-7 better. The CDR3 runs to 12 residues. Germline values: CDR1 MNHNY, CDR2 SVGAGI (reference sequence). CDR3 DNA sequence: TGTGCCAGCAGTCCGATGGCCTACGAGCAGTACTTC. It translates to CASSPMAYEQYF.

V usage is TRBV2 and J usage is TRBJ1-2; TRBD1 matches 8 bases. Germline loops: CDR1 SNHLY, CDR2 FYNNEI. J gave up 4 bases and V 6 bases, and 7 bases lay outside the gene matches. The CDR3 contains 14 residues. CDR3 DNA sequence: TGTGCCAGCAGCGCCGTTACAGGGGGCTATGGCTACACCTTC. Residues: CASSAVTGGYGYTF.

The rearrangement joins TRBV27 to TRBJ1-2; the D gene is possibly TRBD1 (6 bases). CDR3 length: 17 residues. From germline, CDR1 is MNHEY and CDR2 SMNVEV (reference sequence). The germline V and J ends were trimmed by 5 bases and 4 bases, with 23 bases remaining between them. For the CDR3, the DNA is TGTGCCAGCAGTAAAACTGCTGGGGACACCCCAATCTATGGCTACACCTTC. Translating gives CASSKTAGDTPIYGYTF.